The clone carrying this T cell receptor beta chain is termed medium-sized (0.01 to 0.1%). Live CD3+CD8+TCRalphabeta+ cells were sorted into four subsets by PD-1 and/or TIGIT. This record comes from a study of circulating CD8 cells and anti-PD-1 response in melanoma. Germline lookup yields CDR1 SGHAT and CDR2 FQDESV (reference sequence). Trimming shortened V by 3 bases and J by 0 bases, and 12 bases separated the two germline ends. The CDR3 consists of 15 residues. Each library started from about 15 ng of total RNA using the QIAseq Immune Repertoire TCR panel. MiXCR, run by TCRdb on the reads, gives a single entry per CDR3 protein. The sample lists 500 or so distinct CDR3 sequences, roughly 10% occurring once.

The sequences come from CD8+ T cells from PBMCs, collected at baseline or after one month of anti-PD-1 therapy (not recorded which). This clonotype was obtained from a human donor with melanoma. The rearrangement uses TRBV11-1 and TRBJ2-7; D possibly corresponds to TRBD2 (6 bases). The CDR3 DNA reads TGTGCCAGCAGCTTTGCCCCGGGAGCCTCCTACGAGCAGTACTTC. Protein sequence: CASSFAPGASYEQYF.